The next 28 T cell receptor beta chains were all read from a single sample in a study of blood T cell repertoires in COVID-19. TCRdb's copy holds only in-frame clones and misses some; the assay was immunoSEQ multiplex PCR. The profile shows 150,000 to 200,000 clones, 85% to 90% of them singletons. Sample: peripheral blood. The origin of the receptors is an elderly woman in a cohort sampled during active or convalescent COVID-19.

V and J are TRBV5-1 and TRBJ1-2; D is uncertain. The germline V gene encodes CDR1 SGHRS and CDR2 YFSETQ. V was pared by 0 bases and J by 8 bases, with 14 bases between. This CDR3 spans 14 amino acids. The CDR3: CASSLGVRSEGYTF. The CDR3 region has the DNA TGCGCCAGCAGCTTGGGAGTCAGGTCAGAGGGCTACACCTTC.

The chain uses TRBV7-9 and TRBJ1-4; D is unclear. V lost 4 bases, J lost 5 bases, and 20 bases lay in between. The CDR3 sequence is 17 residues long. Germline loops: CDR1 SEHNR, CDR2 FQNEAQ (reference sequence). The CDR3 DNA is TGTGCCAGCAGCTCGACCTATTCGGGTCGCCCCAATGAAAAACTGTTTTTT. Translating it yields CASSSTYSGRPNEKLFF.

The chain recombines TRBV28 with TRBJ2-2; TRBD2 matches 11 bases. The CDR3 runs 19 residues. The germline CDR1 and CDR2 sequences are MDHEN and SYDVKM. The junction had 15 bases not matched to a gene; V was cut back by 3 bases and J by 6 bases. CDR3 sequence reads: CASSFPSSLAGGFAGELFF. CDR3 sequence (DNA): TGTGCCAGCAGTTTCCCCTCTTCGCTAGCGGGAGGTTTCGCCGGGGAGCTGTTTTTT.

This clone was counted a single time. The rearrangement joins TRBV9 to TRBJ1-4; the D is unclear. V lost 0 bases to trimming and J lost 4 bases, with 10 bases between them. CDR3 length: 15 residues. The germline CDR1 and CDR2 sequences are SGDLS and YYNGEE. The CDR3 coding sequence is TGTGCCAGCAGCGTAGCCATACAATTTAATGAAAAACTGTTTTTT. Residues: CASSVAIQFNEKLFF.

The chain links TRBV5-6 to TRBJ2-7; 8 bases agree with TRBD2. The ends lost 4 bases at V and 2 bases at J; junction bases unmatched: 8. Germline V gives CDR1 SGHDT, CDR2 YYEEEE. The CDR3 covers 15 residues. The DNA for the CDR3 is TGTGCCAGCAGCCTGCGGGGGGCCCCACCCTACGAGCAGTACTTC. Its translation is CASSLRGAPPYEQYF.

The J gene is TRBJ2-3, the V gene TRBV6-5, with D possibly matching TRBD2 (7 bases). CDR1 MNHEY and CDR2 SVGAGI come from the germline V gene. The CDR3 spans 16 residues. V gave up 2 bases and J gave up 3 bases, with 15 bases separating them. In nucleotides, the CDR3 is TGTGCCAGCAGTTACCGCGGGGGCCGGAGTACAGATACGCAGTATTTT. The encoded protein is CASSYRGGRSTDTQYF.

J is TRBJ1-1 and V is TRBV27; TRBD1 is a possible D gene (5 bases). This CDR3 spans 13 amino acids. Germline assignment: CDR1 MNHEY and CDR2 SMNVEV (reference sequence). The ends were cut back, 7 bases at V and 4 bases at J, with 13 bases in the middle. The CDR3 DNA follows: TGTGCCAGCAATACGGGCGGGGCCACTGAAGCTTTCTTT. Its protein product is CASNTGGATEAFF.

The V gene is TRBV7-2, the J gene TRBJ2-5; 11 bases agree with TRBD2. This CDR3 has 17 amino acids. The junction had 7 bases not matched to a gene; V was cut back by 0 bases and J by 4 bases. The germline V gene has CDR1 SGHTA and CDR2 FQGNSA. CDR3 sequence (DNA): TGTGCCAGCAGCTTAGCTAGCGGGGGGGCACTTGGAGAGACCCAGTACTTC. This gives the protein CASSLASGGALGETQYF.

The chain links TRBV9 to TRBJ2-7, with TRBD1 identical over 8 bases. The germline gives CDR1 SGDLS, CDR2 YYNGEE. This CDR3 has 14 amino acids. Trimming at V came to 3 bases and at J to 6 bases, leaving 8 bases not matched to a gene. The chain's CDR3 is CASSARDRSGEQYF. The CDR3 coding sequence is TGTGCCAGCAGCGCCCGGGACAGGTCAGGCGAGCAGTACTTC.

In its sample, this clone was seen a few times. The V gene is TRBV19, the J gene TRBJ2-3, with 7 bases lining up with TRBD2. Unmatched junction bases numbered 9, after V lost 7 bases and J lost 2 bases. CDR1 LNHDA and CDR2 SQIVND come from the germline V gene (reference sequence). This CDR3 spans 15 amino acids. CDR3 DNA sequence: TGTGCCAGTATGGGGCTAGCGGAAAACACAGATACGCAGTATTTT. Translating gives CASMGLAENTDTQYF.

The V gene is TRBV19, the J gene TRBJ1-5; 8 bases are shared with TRBD1. Trimming removed 4 bases from V and 0 bases from J; junction bases left unmatched: 11. This CDR3 has 18 amino acids. CDR1 and CDR2 from the germline V gene are LNHDA and SQIVND (reference sequence). The CDR3 protein is CASSTPGQGAYSNQPQHF. The CDR3 DNA reads TGTGCCAGTAGTACCCCCGGACAGGGAGCTTATAGCAATCAGCCCCAGCATTTT.

The V gene is TRBV6-5, the J gene TRBJ2-2; 7 bases agree with TRBD1. The CDR3 covers 14 residues. Germline V gives CDR1 MNHEY, CDR2 SVGAGI. V shed 9 bases, J shed 0 bases, and the junction held 4 bases outside the gene matches. The CDR3 protein is CASSRGSNTGELFF. CDR3 sequence (DNA): TGTGCCAGTTCCAGGGGGTCGAACACCGGGGAGCTGTTTTTT.

The chain uses TRBV6-1 and TRBJ2-7, with 13 bases identical to TRBD2. Germline CDR1 and CDR2: MNHNS and SASEGT. The CDR3 is 16 residues long. The V and J ends lost 4 bases and 7 bases, in that order; junction bases with no gene match: 10. In nucleotides, the CDR3 is TGTGCCAGCAGTGGGGGACTAGCGGGGAGTTCTGGGGAGCAGTACTTC. This encodes CASSGGLAGSSGEQYF.

The chain links TRBV9 to TRBJ2-7; D may be TRBD2 (5 bases). Trimming cost V 0 bases and J 0 bases, with 10 bases left between them. Per the germline V gene, CDR1 is SGDLS and CDR2 is YYNGEE. The CDR3 extends over 15 amino acids. CDR3 loop: CASSVESGSSYEQYF. Here the CDR3 DNA reads TGTGCCAGCAGCGTAGAGTCTGGGAGCTCCTACGAGCAGTACTTC.

The chain links TRBV2 to TRBJ2-2; TRBD2 might be the D (5 bases). Germline V gives CDR1 SNHLY, CDR2 FYNNEI. The CDR3 is made up of 15 amino acids. Trimming shortened V by 5 bases and J by 7 bases, and 17 bases separated the two germline ends. In DNA, the CDR3 is TGTGCCAGCAGTAACCAGGACCTGGGGAGCGGGGAGCTGTTTTTT. Translating it yields CASSNQDLGSGELFF.

This CDR3 is CASTPGLGKYF. CDR3 DNA sequence: TGTGCCAGCACCCCTGGACTAGGAAAGTATTTT. The chain carries TRBV7-2 and TRBJ2-3, with 7 bases matching TRBD2. This CDR3 is built from 11 residues. Germline trimming cut 7 bases from V and 13 bases from J; bases unmatched to any gene: 8. Germline CDR1 is SGHTA and CDR2 is FQGNSA.

By share, this clone counts as medium-sized. The genes are TRBV24-1 and TRBJ2-1; possible D gene TRBD2, 6 bases. Germline CDR1 and CDR2: KGHDR and SFDVKD. The CDR3 consists of 18 residues. V lost 2 bases to trimming and J lost 4 bases, with 20 bases between them. The CDR3 sequence: CATSDSWGVKGKYNEQFF. CDR3 nucleotide sequence: TGTGCCACCAGTGATTCGTGGGGGGTGAAAGGGAAATACAATGAGCAGTTCTTC.

The chain recombines TRBV18 with TRBJ1-1; D might be TRBD1 (5 bases). Germline CDR1 is KGHSH and CDR2 is LQKENI. Trimming removed 3 bases at V and 0 bases at J, with 20 bases between. The CDR3 sequence is 18 residues long. CDR3 nucleotides: TGTGCCAGCTCACCCAAAAATGGGGCAGGTTGGATGAACACTGAAGCTTTCTTT. Protein sequence: CASSPKNGAGWMNTEAFF.

The chain links TRBV27 to TRBJ2-1; 9 bases fit TRBD1. Germline V lookup: CDR1 MNHEY, CDR2 SMNVEV (reference sequence). This CDR3 spans 18 amino acids. J was trimmed by 0 bases and V by 6 bases; bases with no gene match: 12. Here the CDR3 reads CASRGTGGQRSSYNEQFF. The CDR3 coding sequence is TGTGCCAGCAGGGGAACAGGGGGCCAAAGGAGCTCCTACAATGAGCAGTTCTTC.

The V call is TRBV19, the J call TRBJ1-4; D may be TRBD1 (6 bases). This CDR3 is built from 16 residues. Germline CDR1 and CDR2: LNHDA and SQIVND (reference sequence). The germline V and J ends were trimmed by 5 bases and 0 bases, with 13 bases remaining between them. The CDR3 region has the DNA TGTGCCAGTAGTCCGGGGACACAAGCAACTAATGAAAAACTGTTTTTT. Its translation: CASSPGTQATNEKLFF.

The chain carries TRBV28 and TRBJ1-5, with D possibly matching TRBD1 (5 bases). The V and J ends lost 4 bases and 2 bases respectively, with 21 bases between them. The CDR3 has 18 amino acids. From germline, CDR1 is MDHEN and CDR2 SYDVKM. The CDR3 is CASSSRNWGLVGNQPQHF. In DNA, the CDR3 is TGTGCCAGCAGTTCCCGGAATTGGGGCTTGGTAGGCAATCAGCCCCAGCATTTT.

J is TRBJ1-4 and V is TRBV5-1, with a weak D call TRBD1 (5 bases). The CDR3 sequence is 15 residues long. Germline CDR1 is SGHRS and CDR2 is YFSETQ. Trimming pared 1 base from V and 3 bases from J, leaving 10 bases between. The CDR3 nucleotides are TGCGCCAGCAGCTTGTGGGGGGAGGCTAATGAAAAACTGTTTTTT. It is translated as CASSLWGEANEKLFF.

This rearrangement joins TRBV21-1 to TRBJ2-7; the table's TRBD1 call for D was not verified on the DNA. TRBV21-1 is noted as a pseudogene. CDR3 length: 15 residues. In DNA, the CDR3 is TGTGCCAGCAGCGGACAGGGGAACCTCTCCTACGAGCAGTACTTC. Translated: CASSGQGNLSYEQYF.

This sequence joins TRBV7-2 and TRBJ1-6; the D gene is possibly TRBD1 (6 bases). Trimming took 1 base from V and 8 from J, leaving 21 bases between them. This CDR3 has 18 residues. Germline assignment: CDR1 SGHTA and CDR2 FQGNSA. Here the CDR3 reads CASSLGLMGALVYSPLHF. CDR3 sequence (DNA): TGTGCCAGCAGCTTAGGGTTAATGGGGGCATTGGTGTATTCACCCCTCCACTTT.

The chain recombines TRBV19 with TRBJ1-1; perhaps TRBD1 as D (6 bases). Germline assignment: CDR1 LNHDA and CDR2 SQIVND (reference sequence). CDR3 size: 13 residues. V lost 7 bases and J lost 1, with 10 bases in between. Here the CDR3 reads CASNWGRNTEAFF. In DNA, the CDR3 is TGTGCCAGTAACTGGGGGCGGAACACTGAAGCTTTCTTT.

In its sample, this clone was seen a few times. The chain joins TRBV15 to TRBJ1-5, with D possibly TRBD1 on 6 matching bases. V dropped 1 base and J dropped 6 bases, with 13 bases sitting between them. The CDR3 loop spans 15 amino acids. Per the germline V gene, CDR1 is LNHNV and CDR2 is YYDKDF (reference sequence). CDR3 in DNA: TGTGCCACCAGCAGAGCAGGGGAAGGGAGTCAGCCCCAGCATTTT. Translated: CATSRAGEGSQPQHF.

The genes are TRBV6-5 and TRBJ1-2; D uncertain. V lost 4 bases to trimming and J lost 8 bases, with 23 bases between them. CDR3 length: 16 residues. Germline lookup yields CDR1 MNHEY and CDR2 SVGAGI. The CDR3: CASSSGFGGRLGGYTF. The CDR3 DNA sequence: TGTGCCAGCAGTTCCGGATTTGGAGGGCGCTTAGGAGGCTACACCTTC.

This chain joins TRBV3-1 (or the pseudogene TRBV3-2) and TRBJ1-1, with a possible D match to TRBD1 (6 bases). Germline V CDR1 and CDR2: LGHDT, YNNKEL (reference sequence). V dropped 8 bases and J dropped 7 bases, with 17 bases sitting between them. CDR3 length: 13 amino acids. The CDR3 spells CASGTQGKGEAFF. The CDR3 DNA follows: TGTGCCAGCGGAACGCAGGGGAAGGGTGAAGCTTTCTTT.